These 20 T cell receptor beta chains originate from one sample sequenced in a study of cytomegalovirus exposure and HLA in healthy donors. Both 60 Vbeta primers and 13 Jbeta primers went into the PCR. TCRdb's copy holds only in-frame clones and misses some; the assay was immunoSEQ multiplex PCR. In total, the table holds 50,000 to 55,000 clones. Sequencing was done on a sample of PBMCs. The receptors were sampled from a woman aged 55-69 years in good health and CMV-seropositive.

The chain couples TRBV7-9 to TRBJ1-2; no reliable D call. The V gene's germline CDR1 is SEHNR and CDR2 FQNEAQ (reference sequence). Trimming pared 3 bases from V and 11 bases from J, leaving 10 bases between. The CDR3 has 11 residues. The DNA for the CDR3 is TGTGCCAGCAGCTTTACAGTACAATACACCTTC. This sequence encodes CASSFTVQYTF.

The chain joins TRBV5-6 to TRBJ1-1; D is possibly TRBD1 (5 bases). The ends were cut back, 0 bases at V and 1 base at J, with 7 bases in the middle. The CDR3 consists of 14 residues. Germline CDR1 and CDR2: SGHDT and YYEEEE. CDR3 protein: CASSLGGQNTEAFF. CDR3 DNA sequence: TGTGCCAGCAGCTTGGGAGGACAGAACACTGAAGCTTTCTTT.

V and J are TRBV5-1 and TRBJ2-3; TRBD2 agrees at 10 bases. The CDR3 totals 18 residues. The germline CDR1 and CDR2 sequences are SGHRS and YFSETQ. J gave up 0 bases and V 2 bases, and 9 bases lay outside the gene matches. The CDR3 region has the DNA TGCGCCAGCAGCTTAGGGCTAGCGGGGGCTCTAAGCACAGATACGCAGTATTTT. Residues: CASSLGLAGALSTDTQYF. The full variable domain, rest sourced from reference TRBV5-1 and TRBJ2-3, is KAGVTQTPRYLIKTRGQQVTLSCSPISGHRSVSWYQQTPGQGLQFLFEYFSETQRNKGNFPGRFSGRQFSNSRSEMNVSTLELGDSALYLCASSLGLAGALSTDTQYFGPGTRLTVL.

The DNA of the CDR3 is TGTGCCAGCCGGGGGGTAACCGGGGAGCTGTTTTTT. This encodes CASRGVTGELFF. The rearrangement joins TRBV2 to TRBJ2-2; 7 bases map to TRBD2. The CDR3 has 12 amino acids. CDR1 is SNHLY and CDR2 is FYNNEI in the germline V gene. After removal of 8 bases from V and 5 bases from J, the junction contained 2 bases not matched to a gene.

The CDR3 region is CASSLVMGGEFF. The DNA of the CDR3 is TGTGCCAGCAGTTTAGTTATGGGGGGGGAGTTCTTC. This rearrangement joins TRBV28 to TRBJ2-1, with 7 bases that match TRBD2. The J segment lost 14 bases and the V segment lost 2 bases, leaving 6 bases of the junction unmatched. CDR3 size: 12 residues. Germline V gene sequence: CDR1 MDHEN, CDR2 SYDVKM.

The V gene is TRBV10-3, the J gene TRBJ1-5, with D possibly TRBD1 on 6 matching bases. The CDR3 is 14 amino acids. V was clipped by 5 bases and J by 3 bases, with 11 bases between them. Germline V CDR1 and CDR2: ENHRY, SYGVKD. The CDR3 protein is CAISPTGPNQPQHF. In DNA form, the CDR3 reads TGTGCCATCAGTCCTACAGGGCCCAATCAGCCCCAGCATTTT.

The chain combines TRBV7-9 with TRBJ2-7; tentative D call: TRBD2 (6 bases). This CDR3 region has 16 residues. Trimming took 0 bases from V and 1 from J, leaving 13 bases between them. Germline lookup yields CDR1 SEHNR and CDR2 FQNEAQ (reference sequence). The DNA for the CDR3 is TGTGCCAGCAGCTTAGCCCCCTCCGCGGGATCCTACGAGCAGTACTTC. Its protein product is CASSLAPSAGSYEQYF.

The V gene is TRBV4-1, the J gene TRBJ2-7, with D possibly matching TRBD1 (6 bases). V was clipped by 0 bases and J by 5 bases, with 8 bases between them. The CDR3 sequence is 13 residues long. Per germline, CDR1 MGHRA and CDR2 YSYEKL. CDR3 sequence reads: CASSQDGTHEQYF. CDR3 DNA sequence: TGCGCCAGCAGCCAAGACGGGACACACGAGCAGTACTTC.

V and J are TRBV18 and TRBJ2-6; the match to TRBD1 covers 11 bases. With V trimmed by 0 bases and J by 2 bases, 6 bases remained unmatched. Germline V gene sequence: CDR1 KGHSH, CDR2 LQKENI. The CDR3 is 19 amino acids. The CDR3 sequence: CASSPPQGQGATGANVLTF. Written as DNA, the CDR3 is TGTGCCAGCTCACCACCCCAAGGACAGGGGGCAACTGGGGCCAACGTCCTGACTTTC. Supplemented by reference TRBV18 and TRBJ2-6, the full variable domain reads NAGVMQNPRHLVRRRGQEARLRCSPMKGHSHVYWYRQLPEEGLKFMVYLQKENIIDESGMPKERFSAEFPKEGPSILRIQQVVRGDSAAYFCASSPPQGQGATGANVLTFGAGSRLTVL.

The chain combines TRBV19 with TRBJ1-1; 7 bases align to TRBD1. The V gene's germline CDR1 is LNHDA and CDR2 SQIVND (reference sequence). The CDR3 loop spans 15 amino acids. The J segment lost 1 base and the V segment lost 3 bases, leaving 5 bases of the junction unmatched. CDR3 amino acids: CASSIAQGENTEAFF. Here the CDR3 DNA reads TGTGCCAGTAGTATCGCGCAGGGGGAGAACACTGAAGCTTTCTTT.

The V call is TRBV13, the J call TRBJ2-7; possible D gene TRBD1, 7 bases. The CDR3 totals 13 residues. Germline assignment: CDR1 PRHDT and CDR2 FYEKMQ (reference sequence). V dropped 2 bases and J dropped 7 bases, with 12 bases sitting between them. The CDR3 DNA reads TGTGCCAGCAGCTTAAGGGCAGGGGGGGAGCAGTACTTC. This encodes CASSLRAGGEQYF. The complete variable domain, with remaining parts taken from reference TRBV13 and TRBJ2-7, reads AAGVIQSPRHLIKEKRETATLKCYPIPRHDTVYWYQQGPGQDPQFLISFYEKMQSDKGSIPDRFSAQQFSDYHSELNMSSLELGDSALYFCASSLRAGGEQYFGPGTRLTVT.

This chain joins TRBV5-1 and TRBJ2-7; 8 bases align to TRBD1. V gave up 0 bases and J gave up 5 bases; unmatched junction bases: 4. CDR1 is SGHRS, CDR2 YFSETQ, per germline. CDR3 length equals 14 residues. The CDR3 is CASSLGTGSDEQYF. For the CDR3, the DNA is TGCGCCAGCAGCTTGGGGACAGGGAGCGACGAGCAGTACTTC. The full variable domain, rest sourced from reference TRBV5-1 and TRBJ2-7, is KAGVTQTPRYLIKTRGQQVTLSCSPISGHRSVSWYQQTPGQGLQFLFEYFSETQRNKGNFPGRFSGRQFSNSRSEMNVSTLELGDSALYLCASSLGTGSDEQYFGPGTRLTVT.

V is TRBV5-1 and J is TRBJ1-2; no reliable D call. V dropped 4 bases and J dropped 0 bases, with 10 bases sitting between them. CDR1 SGHRS and CDR2 YFSETQ come from the germline V gene. The CDR3 is 14 residues long. This CDR3 reads CASSRTEANYGYTF. The CDR3 nucleotides read TGCGCCAGCAGCCGTACAGAAGCTAACTATGGCTACACCTTC.

The chain is built from TRBV11-3 and TRBJ2-1; 13 bases are a match to TRBD2. CDR1 is SGHNT and CDR2 is YENEEA in the germline V gene. V was pared by 7 bases and J by 5 bases, with 2 bases of the junction left unmatched. The CDR3 runs 14 residues. CDR3 protein: CASTLAGGDNEQFF. DNA for the CDR3: TGTGCCAGCACACTAGCGGGGGGGGACAATGAGCAGTTCTTC.

This chain links TRBV19 with TRBJ2-2; D is possibly TRBD1 (5 bases). This CDR3 has 14 amino acids. Looked up from germline, CDR1 is LNHDA and CDR2 is SQIVND (reference sequence). The germline V and J ends were trimmed by 1 base and 6 bases, with 9 bases remaining between them. CDR3 DNA: TGTGCCAGTAGTATAGGTTCAGGGCCCGGGGAGCTGTTTTTT. Residues: CASSIGSGPGELFF.

V is TRBV7-9 and J is TRBJ1-6; D is undetermined. Per germline, CDR1 SEHNR and CDR2 FQNEAQ (reference sequence). The CDR3 loop spans 14 amino acids. V shed 8 bases and J shed 5 bases, with 13 bases lying between them. CDR3 nucleotides: TGTGCCAGCTCTCGTCCACAGAATAATTCACCCCTCCACTTT. Its protein product is CASSRPQNNSPLHF.

The rearrangement links TRBV7-9 to TRBJ1-1; D is possibly TRBD1 (5 bases). Germline loops: CDR1 SEHNR, CDR2 FQNEAQ (reference sequence). The CDR3 consists of 14 residues. V was pared by 3 bases and J by 5 bases, with 13 bases between. In DNA form, the CDR3 reads TGTGCCAGCAGCTTGAAGGCGGAGGGGACTGAAGCTTTCTTT. Amino acid sequence: CASSLKAEGTEAFF.

This chain uses TRBV5-1 with TRBJ2-7; D perhaps matches TRBD1 (7 bases). The CDR3 is 15 residues long. Trimming stripped 0 bases from V and 5 bases from J, with 15 bases between. Germline assignment: CDR1 SGHRS and CDR2 YFSETQ. CDR3 protein: CASSLAGGGLDEQYF. CDR3 coding DNA: TGCGCCAGCAGCTTGGCAGGAGGGGGCCTCGACGAGCAGTACTTC.

The gene calls are TRBV19 and TRBJ2-7; D may be TRBD1 (6 bases). V lost 1 base, J lost 3 bases, and 13 bases lay in between. This CDR3 region has 15 residues. Germline CDR1 and CDR2: LNHDA and SQIVND (reference sequence). The CDR3 DNA is TGTGCCAGTAGTATAGCCGAAGGACAGCGCTACGAGCAGTACTTC. This translates into CASSIAEGQRYEQYF.

The chain has TRBV5-1 and TRBJ2-1; possibly TRBD2 for D (5 bases). Trimming cost V 3 bases and J 7 bases, with 17 bases left between them. Germline loops: CDR1 SGHRS, CDR2 YFSETQ. This CDR3 contains 15 residues. DNA of the CDR3: TGCGCCAGCAGCTCCTCGGACTCCCCGGTGAATGAGCAGTTCTTC. It codes for CASSSSDSPVNEQFF. The full variable domain, completed using reference TRBV5-1 and TRBJ2-1, is KAGVTQTPRYLIKTRGQQVTLSCSPISGHRSVSWYQQTPGQGLQFLFEYFSETQRNKGNFPGRFSGRQFSNSRSEMNVSTLELGDSALYLCASSSSDSPVNEQFFGPGTRLTVL.